A single sample is the source of the 24 T cell receptor beta chains below, sequenced in a study of tumor and adjacent non-tumor tissue in lung cancer. The template was RNA from unsorted bulk tissue. This non-tumor lung sample came from over 3 cm beyond the tumor edge. TCRbeta libraries were built with three rounds of nested PCR, modified from ARM-PCR. TCRdb re-called the multiplex PCR reads through MiXCR, storing one row per CDR3 protein. Of some 97,000 distinct CDR3 sequences listed, about 62% are singletons. Material for sequencing was distant non-tumor lung tissue. The origin of the receptors is a man aged 25-45 years with non-small cell lung cancer.

In its sample, this clonotype was seen a few times. This clone may be a read error of a much larger clone one base away. The chain recombines TRBV24-1 with TRBJ2-3; 14 nucleotides line up with TRBD2. J was trimmed by 6 bases and V by 3 bases; bases with no gene match: 7. This CDR3 is built from 17 residues. From germline, CDR1 is KGHDR and CDR2 SFDVKD. In nucleotides, the CDR3 is TGTGCCACCAGTGATAGCCAGACTAGCGGGAGGGCGGATACGCAGTATTTT. Its protein is CATSDSQTSGRADTQYF.

Comments on this clonotype: Since no conserved phenylalanine or tryptophan closes the CDR3, a read error is the likely cause. The chain combines TRBV20-1 with TRBJ2-3; D is unclear. The V end was cut by 0 bases, the J end by 5 bases, with 12 bases between. This CDR3 region has 14 residues. Germline V lookup: CDR1 DFQATT, CDR2 SNEGSKA (reference sequence). Here the CDR3 DNA reads TGCAGTGCTAGAGATTTAGGTCCGGGAGATACGCAGTATCTT. Protein sequence: CSARDLGPGDTQYL.

Of note for this clonotype: A much larger clone differs from this one at a single base, so this may be a read error. The chain links TRBV4-2 to TRBJ1-6; 7 nucleotides agree with TRBD1. Germline V gives CDR1 LGHNA, CDR2 YNFKEQ. The CDR3 has 17 residues. As DNA, the CDR3 is TGTCCCAGCAGCCAAGTTCAGACAGGGAATGTATATTCACCCCTCCACTTT. Translated: CPSSQVQTGNVYSPLHF.

Note on this clonotype: Being one base from a much bigger clone, this may be a read error. The chain recombines TRBV6-2 or TRBV6-3 with TRBJ2-1, with TRBD1 identical over 11 bases. From germline, CDR1 is MNHEY and CDR2 SVGEGT. This CDR3 spans 19 amino acids. The CDR3 nucleotides are TGTGCCAGCAGCCCCCCTCCCCGGGGCTACCGGGACAGGGGGAATGAGCAGTTATTC. This encodes CASSPPPRGYRDRGNEQLF.

With respect to this clonotype: The CDR3 carries no conserved terminal phenylalanine or tryptophan, so it likely arises from a read error. CDR3 nucleotides: TGCAGCGTTCCGGGACTTATTACAGATACGCAGTATATT. Translated: CSVPGLITDTQYI. This chain uses TRBV29-1 with TRBJ2-3; D may be TRBD2 (6 bases). Germline loops: CDR1 SQVTM, CDR2 ANQGSEA. This CDR3 has 13 residues. Trimming pared 5 bases from V and 3 bases from J, leaving 12 bases between.

About this clonotype: The junction differs from germline at one of its ends, possibly a read error. This chain connects TRBV5-5 to TRBJ2-1; D is perhaps TRBD2 (6 bases). CDR1 SGHKS and CDR2 YYEKEE come from the germline V gene (reference sequence). The CDR3 covers 16 residues. The CDR3 DNA reads TGTGCCAGCAGCTTGGTGGGCGGGGCGGTGTACCATGAGCGGTTCTTC. Translation: CASSLVGGAVYHERFF. The full variable domain, completed using reference TRBV5-5 and TRBJ2-1, is DAGVTQSPTHLIKTRGQQVTLRCSPISGHKSVSWYQQVLGQGPQFIFQYYEKEERGRGNFPDRFSARQFPNYSSELNVNALLLGDSALYLCASSLVGGAVYHERFFGPGTRLTVL.

Comments on this clonotype: Since the CDR3 does not end with the conserved phenylalanine or tryptophan, this likely comes from a read error. The chain has TRBV20-1 and TRBJ2-7, with no clear D. The germline V gene encodes CDR1 DFQATT and CDR2 SNEGSKA (reference sequence). This CDR3 contains 14 residues. The CDR3 reads CIAPRGGEAYEQYS. The CDR3 DNA sequence: TGCATTGCCCCCCGTGGCGGAGAAGCCTACGAGCAGTACTCC.

The chain links TRBV29-1 to TRBJ2-1; D unresolved. This CDR3 has 11 amino acids. The germline V gene has CDR1 SQVTM and CDR2 ANQGSEA. The CDR3 nucleotides are TGCACCGCCCGGCTAGGTAATGAGCAGTTCTTC. Translated: CTARLGNEQFF.

This clonotype has a count of ten or more. CDR3 nucleotides: TGTGCCACCTTTGCGGGGGACAGCTCCTACGAGCAGTACTTC. Amino acids: CATFAGDSSYEQYF. This chain connects TRBV6-2 or TRBV6-3 to TRBJ2-7, with D perhaps matching TRBD1 or TRBD2 (7 bases each). The germline CDR1 and CDR2 sequences are MNHEY and SVGEGT. V was pared by 10 bases and J by 0 bases, with 16 bases between. CDR3 length: 14 residues.

This clonotype occurred a few times. The J gene is TRBJ2-2, the V gene TRBV24-1; 7 bases align to TRBD2. CDR1 KGHDR and CDR2 SFDVKD come from the germline V gene. The length of the CDR3 is 15 residues. Trimming at V came to 7 bases and at J to 3 bases, leaving 7 bases not matched to a gene. The CDR3 is CATRLGEGDTGELFF. The CDR3 region has the DNA TGTGCCACCAGACTAGGGGAGGGCGACACCGGGGAGCTGTTTTTT.

This chain uses TRBV28 with TRBJ1-4, with D perhaps matching TRBD1 (5 bases). Germline-derived CDR1 and CDR2 are MDHEN and SYDVKM. Trimming took 4 bases from V and 4 from J, leaving 13 bases between them. The CDR3 consists of 15 residues. The DNA of the CDR3 is TGTGCCAGCAGTTGGTCCGGGGGATTTAATGAAAAACTGTTTTTT. This sequence encodes CASSWSGGFNEKLFF. Filled out from reference TRBV28 and TRBJ1-4, the complete variable domain reads DVKVTQSSRYLVKRTGEKVFLECVQDMDHENMFWYRQDPGLGLRLIYFSYDVKMKEKGDIPEGYSVSREKKERFSLILESASTNQTSMYLCASSWSGGFNEKLFFGSGTQLSVL.

The chain has TRBV11-2 and TRBJ2-1; 7 bases agree with TRBD2. This CDR3 has 15 residues. Germline V gene sequence: CDR1 SGHAT, CDR2 FQNNGV. The CDR3 region is CTSSLAWSSGNEQFF. CDR3 sequence (DNA): TGTACTAGCAGCTTAGCATGGTCTAGCGGCAATGAGCAGTTCTTC.

With respect to this clonotype: At one of its ends the junction is not consistent with the germline gene, which may arise from a read error. This chain joins TRBV6-5 and TRBJ2-2; D might be TRBD2 (5 bases). This CDR3 contains 14 residues. In germline, CDR1 is MNHEY, CDR2 SVGAGI. CDR3 DNA: TGTGCCAGCAGTTCCCCTCCGAACACCGGGGAACTGTTTTTT. Protein sequence: CASSSPPNTGELFF.

The chain joins TRBV12-3 or TRBV12-4 to TRBJ1-1, with D unresolved. The CDR3 sequence is 12 residues long. The V gene lost 1 base and the J gene lost 5 bases, with 5 bases spanning the gap. Written as DNA, the CDR3 is TGTGCCAGCAGTTTAGGAGCGACTGAAGCTTTCTTT. It yields the protein CASSLGATEAFF.

Of note for this clonotype: The junction departs from the called germline gene at one end, perhaps through a read error. The rearrangement links TRBV5-4 to TRBJ2-7; possible D gene TRBD1, 5 bases. This CDR3 has 15 amino acids. Germline V CDR1 and CDR2: SGHNT, YYREEE (reference sequence). CDR3 nucleotide sequence: TGTGTCAGCAGCTATGGCAGCGAAGGGGCCTGGGAGCAGTACTTC. It is translated as CVSSYGSEGAWEQYF.

The gene calls are TRBV4-1 and TRBJ2-7; D is unclear. CDR1 is MGHRA, CDR2 YSYEKL, per germline. The CDR3 contains 14 residues. V dropped 0 bases and J dropped 7 bases, with 13 bases sitting between them. The CDR3 loop is CASSQDLTCLEQYF. As DNA, the CDR3 is TGCGCCAGCAGCCAAGATCTCACCTGCCTAGAGCAGTACTTC.

CDR3 coding DNA: TGTGTCGGCAGTATTGCTAGCGGGGCTAGCGGGGTTTACAATGAGCAGTTCTTC. This gives the protein CVGSIASGASGVYNEQFF. The rearrangement links TRBV12-3 or TRBV12-4 to TRBJ2-1; 9 bases are shared with TRBD2. The CDR3 length is 18 residues.

This clonotype was detected a few times. A much larger clone differs by one base, so this may be a read error. V gene TRBV20-1 combines with J gene TRBJ2-7; D is uncertain. The length of the CDR3 is 12 residues. Germline V lookup: CDR1 DFQATT, CDR2 SNEGSKA (reference sequence). V was trimmed by 2 bases and J by 2 bases, leaving 7 bases between them. CDR3 DNA sequence: TGCAGTGCTAGACGAAACACCTACGAGCAGTACTTC. This gives the protein CSARRNTYEQYF.

On this clonotype: One junction end does not reproduce the germline sequence, and a read error may be involved. This chain's CDR3 is CGSSSPGTGGFYEQFF. The CDR3 bases are TGTGGCAGCAGCTCCCCCGGGACAGGGGGATTTTATGAGCAGTTCTTC. The rearrangement joins TRBV11-2 to TRBJ2-1, with TRBD1 matching over 11 bases. Germline CDR1 SGHAT, CDR2 FQNNGV. The CDR3 loop spans 16 amino acids.

About this clonotype itself: This sequence may be a read error, since a much larger clone differs from it by one base. This chain connects TRBV5-6 to TRBJ2-3; D not resolved. CDR3 length: 13 residues. Germline assignment: CDR1 SGHDT and CDR2 YYEEEE. Here the CDR3 DNA reads TGTGCCAGCAGCTTCGATCCCACAGATGCGCAGTATTTT. It specifies CASSFDPTDAQYF.

This chain links TRBV6-5 with TRBJ1-1; D remains unclear. CDR1 and CDR2 from the germline V gene are MNHEY and SVGAGI. The V end lost 6 bases, the J end lost 4 bases, and 18 bases lay between the germline ends. This CDR3 contains 15 residues. For the CDR3, the DNA is TGTGCCAGCAGCTTACTCATCGCGGATCGCACTGAAGCTTTCTTT. It specifies CASSLLIADRTEAFF.

Note on this clonotype: Likely a read error: the CDR3 ends without its conserved phenylalanine or tryptophan. The chain is built from TRBV4-3 and TRBJ2-1; possible D gene TRBD2, 6 bases. Germline loops: CDR1 LGHNA, CDR2 YSLEER. The CDR3 sequence is 13 residues long. Trimming left V 5 bases short and J 8 bases short, with 13 bases between. The chain's CDR3 is CASSSSEGHEQFL. CDR3 coding DNA: TGCGCCAGCAGCTCGTCGGAGGGACATGAGCAGTTCCTC.

In the case of this clonotype: A read error is possible here, since a much larger clone lies one base away. This rearrangement joins TRBV10-3 to TRBJ2-7, with 8 bases fitting TRBD2. CDR1 and CDR2 from the germline V gene are ENHRY and SYGVKD. CDR3 size: 15 residues. With V trimmed by 0 bases and J by 6 bases, 7 bases remained unmatched. The CDR3 here is CAISESSGEPGEQYF. DNA of the CDR3: TGTGCCATCAGTGAGTCTAGCGGGGAGCCTGGCGAGCAGTACTTC.

With respect to this clonotype: A much larger clonotype is one base distant, so this may be a read error. Likely a read error: the CDR3 ends without its conserved phenylalanine or tryptophan. The rearrangement links TRBV7-9 to TRBJ2-1; 8 bases fit TRBD1. V shed 5 bases and J 8 bases; nucleotides not matched to a gene: 14. The CDR3 is 16 residues long. Germline lookup yields CDR1 SEHNR and CDR2 FQNEAQ (reference sequence). In DNA, the CDR3 is TGTGCCAGCAGCCTACAGGGGGTGGAAAAATTGGATGAGCAGTTCTCC. Translating gives CASSLQGVEKLDEQFS.